One sample yielded the 5 T cell receptor beta chains listed below, sequenced in a study of vaccination and CD4 T cells after COVID-19. The Oncomine TCR Beta short-read assay was applied to DNA of cultured CD4+ T cells. MiXCR, run by TCRdb on the PCR reads, gives a single entry per CDR3 protein. The sample holds 8,000 to 10,000 distinct CDR3 sequences, roughly 61% seen once. Treatment defined: roughly ten-day PBMC culture with coronavirus spike peptide pools or control peptides (ViraFEST assay). Their specific antigens are unknown. The sample consisted of CD4+ T cells from blood, cultured in vitro. Source of these receptors: a human donor who had recovered from COVID-19.

The CDR3 DNA is TGCAGTGCTTTCTCTGGACTAGCGGGCTACGAGCAGTACTTC. This gives the protein CSAFSGLAGYEQYF. The chain links TRBV20-1 to TRBJ2-7; 11 nucleotides align to TRBD2. Losses at the gene ends were 5 bases for V and 3 bases for J; bases not matched to a gene: 6. CDR1 DFQATT and CDR2 SNEGSKA come from the germline V gene (reference sequence). This CDR3 is 14 amino acids long.

This clonotype appeared a few times. This chain uses TRBV27 with TRBJ2-2; tentatively, D is TRBD1 (5 bases). Deletions cut 5 bases from V and 7 bases from J, with 11 bases between. CDR1 is MNHEY and CDR2 is SMNVEV in the germline V gene (reference sequence). CDR3 length equals 13 residues. This CDR3 is CASSGRQGGELFF. CDR3 bases: TGTGCCAGCAGTGGCAGGCAGGGCGGGGAGCTGTTTTTT.

The chain employs TRBV12-3 or TRBV12-4 and TRBJ2-5, with 12 bases matching TRBD2. Losses at the gene ends were 3 bases for V and 2 bases for J; bases not matched to a gene: 10. The CDR3 runs 18 residues. CDR3 loop: CASSFSLAGGPRQETQYF. In nucleotides, the CDR3 is TGTGCCAGCAGTTTTTCGCTAGCGGGAGGGCCAAGGCAAGAGACCCAGTACTTC.

The chain is built from TRBV5-1 and TRBJ2-7; weak D call: TRBD2 (6 bases). The CDR3 sequence is 13 residues long. The germline V and J ends were trimmed by 3 bases and 1 base, with 8 bases remaining between them. The germline V gene has CDR1 SGHRS and CDR2 YFSETQ. The CDR3 region is CASSYGGSYEQYF. For the CDR3, the DNA is TGCGCCAGCAGCTACGGGGGATCCTACGAGCAGTACTTC.

The chain has TRBV6-1 and TRBJ1-1, with 7 bases aligning to TRBD1. This CDR3 spans 16 amino acids. CDR1 MNHNS and CDR2 SASEGT come from the germline V gene. The V gene end was trimmed by 5 bases and the J gene end by 1 base; junction bases not matched to a gene: 10. CDR3 residues: CASSPRPGQKNTEAFF. The CDR3 bases are TGTGCCAGCAGTCCAAGACCGGGACAGAAGAACACTGAAGCTTTCTTT.